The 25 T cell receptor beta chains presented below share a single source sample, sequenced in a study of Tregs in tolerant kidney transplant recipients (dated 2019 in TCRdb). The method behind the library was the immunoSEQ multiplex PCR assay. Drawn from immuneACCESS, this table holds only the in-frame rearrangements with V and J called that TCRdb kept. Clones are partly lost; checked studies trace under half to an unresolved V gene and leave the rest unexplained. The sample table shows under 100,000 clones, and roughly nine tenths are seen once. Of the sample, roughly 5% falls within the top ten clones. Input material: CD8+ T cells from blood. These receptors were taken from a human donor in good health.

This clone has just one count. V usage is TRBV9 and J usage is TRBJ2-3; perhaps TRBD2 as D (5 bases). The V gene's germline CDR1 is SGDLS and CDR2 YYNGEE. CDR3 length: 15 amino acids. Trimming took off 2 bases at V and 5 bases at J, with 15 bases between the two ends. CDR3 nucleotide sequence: TGTGCCAGCAGCGTCGTTTCGGGGTTGGGAGATACGCAGTATTTT. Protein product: CASSVVSGLGDTQYF.

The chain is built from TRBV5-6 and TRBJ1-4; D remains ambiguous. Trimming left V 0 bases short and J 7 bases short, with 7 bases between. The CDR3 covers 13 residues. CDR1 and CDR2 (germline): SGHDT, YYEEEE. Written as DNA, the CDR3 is TGTGCCAGCAGCTTGGGGGCGGTTGAAAAACTGTTTTTT. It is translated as CASSLGAVEKLFF.

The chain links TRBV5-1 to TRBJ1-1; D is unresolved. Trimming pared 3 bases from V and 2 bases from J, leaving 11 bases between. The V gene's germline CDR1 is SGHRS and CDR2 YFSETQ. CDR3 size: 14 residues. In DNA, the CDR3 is TGCGCCAGCAGCTCGCACCGGGGTAACACTGAAGCTTTCTTT. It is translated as CASSSHRGNTEAFF.

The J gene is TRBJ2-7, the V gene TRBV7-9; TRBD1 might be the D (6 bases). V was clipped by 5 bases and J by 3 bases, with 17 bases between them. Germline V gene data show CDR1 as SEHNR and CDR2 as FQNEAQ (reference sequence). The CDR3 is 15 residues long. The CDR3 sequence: CASSHPDRPVYEQYF. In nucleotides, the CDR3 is TGTGCCAGCAGCCACCCTGACAGGCCCGTCTACGAGCAGTACTTC.

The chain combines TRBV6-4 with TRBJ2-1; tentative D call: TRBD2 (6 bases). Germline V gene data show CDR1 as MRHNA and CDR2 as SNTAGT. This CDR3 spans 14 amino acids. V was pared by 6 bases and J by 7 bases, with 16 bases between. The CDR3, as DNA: TGTGCCAGCAGCACCCACCCTGGGGGGAATGAGCAGTTCTTC. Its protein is CASSTHPGGNEQFF.

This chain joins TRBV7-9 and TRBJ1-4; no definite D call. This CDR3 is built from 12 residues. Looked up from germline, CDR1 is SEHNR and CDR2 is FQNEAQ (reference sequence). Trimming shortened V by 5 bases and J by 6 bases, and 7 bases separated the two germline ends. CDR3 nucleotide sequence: TGTGCCAGCAGCGCTACTCATGAAAAACTGTTTTTT. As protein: CASSATHEKLFF.

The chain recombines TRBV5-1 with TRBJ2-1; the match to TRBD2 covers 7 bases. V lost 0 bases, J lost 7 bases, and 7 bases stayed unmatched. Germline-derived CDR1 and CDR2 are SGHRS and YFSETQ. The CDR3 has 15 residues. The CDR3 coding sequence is TGCGCCAGCAGCTTGGGCGCGGGAGCTTCGAATGAGCAGTTCTTC. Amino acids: CASSLGAGASNEQFF. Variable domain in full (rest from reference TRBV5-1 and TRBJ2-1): KAGVTQTPRYLIKTRGQQVTLSCSPISGHRSVSWYQQTPGQGLQFLFEYFSETQRNKGNFPGRFSGRQFSNSRSEMNVSTLELGDSALYLCASSLGAGASNEQFFGPGTRLTVL.

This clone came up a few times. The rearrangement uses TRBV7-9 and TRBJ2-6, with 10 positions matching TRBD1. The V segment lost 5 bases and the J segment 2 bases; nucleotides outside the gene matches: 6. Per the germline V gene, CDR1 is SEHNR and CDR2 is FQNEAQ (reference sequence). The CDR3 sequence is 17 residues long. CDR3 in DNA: TGTGCCAGCAGCCAGGGACAGGGGAGGCCTGGGGCCAACGTCCTGACTTTC. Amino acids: CASSQGQGRPGANVLTF.

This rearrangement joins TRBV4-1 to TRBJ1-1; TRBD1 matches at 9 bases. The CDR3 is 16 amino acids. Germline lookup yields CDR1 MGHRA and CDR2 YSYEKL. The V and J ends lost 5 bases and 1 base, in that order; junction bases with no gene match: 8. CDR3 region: CASSSYGQGRNTEAFF. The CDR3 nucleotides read TGCGCCAGCAGCAGTTACGGACAGGGGCGGAACACTGAAGCTTTCTTT.

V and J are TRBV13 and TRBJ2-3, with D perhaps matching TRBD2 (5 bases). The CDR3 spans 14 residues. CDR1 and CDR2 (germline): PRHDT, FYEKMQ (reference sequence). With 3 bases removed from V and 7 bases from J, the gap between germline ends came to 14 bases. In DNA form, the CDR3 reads TGTGCCAGCAGCTTGCCCCTAGGAGGAAATACGCAGTATTTT. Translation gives CASSLPLGGNTQYF.

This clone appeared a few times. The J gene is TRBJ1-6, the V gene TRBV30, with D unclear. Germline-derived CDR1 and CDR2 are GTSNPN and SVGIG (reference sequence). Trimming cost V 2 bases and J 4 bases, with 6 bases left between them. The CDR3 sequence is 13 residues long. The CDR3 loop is CAWSRAYNSPLHF. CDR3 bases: TGTGCCTGGAGTCGGGCATATAATTCACCCCTCCACTTT.

The CDR3 nucleotides are TGTGCCAGCAGCTTGACCGACAGCTCCTACGAGCAGTACTTC. It codes for CASSLTDSSYEQYF. The genes are TRBV13 and TRBJ2-7; tentatively, D is TRBD1 (5 bases). Per germline, CDR1 PRHDT and CDR2 FYEKMQ (reference sequence). Trimming left V 3 bases short and J 0 bases short, with 9 bases between. The CDR3 sequence is 14 residues long.

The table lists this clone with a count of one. CDR3 region: CASSISDRNSPLHF. CDR3 DNA: TGTGCCAGTAGTATTTCGGACAGAAATTCACCCCTCCACTTT. This chain uses TRBV19 with TRBJ1-6; D may be TRBD1 (6 bases). The V gene lost 3 bases and the J gene lost 7 bases, with 10 bases spanning the gap. The CDR3 spans 14 residues. Germline V CDR1 and CDR2: LNHDA, SQIVND (reference sequence). Supplemented by reference TRBV19 and TRBJ1-6, the full variable domain reads DGGITQSPKYLFRKEGQNVTLSCEQNLNHDAMYWYRQDPGQGLRLIYYSQIVNDFQKGDIAEGYSVSREKKESFPLTVTSAQKNPTAFYLCASSISDRNSPLHFGNGTRLTVT.

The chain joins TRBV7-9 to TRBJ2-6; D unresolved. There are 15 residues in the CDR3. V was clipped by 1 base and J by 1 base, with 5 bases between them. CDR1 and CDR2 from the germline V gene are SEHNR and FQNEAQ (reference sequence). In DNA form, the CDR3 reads TGTGCCAGCAGCTTAGGATTATCTGGGGCCAACGTCCTGACTTTC. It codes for CASSLGLSGANVLTF. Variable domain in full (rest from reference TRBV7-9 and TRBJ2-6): DTGVSQNPRHKITKRGQNVTFRCDPISEHNRLYWYRQTLGQGPEFLTYFQNEAQLEKSRLLSDRFSAERPKGSFSTLEIQRTEQGDSAMYLCASSLGLSGANVLTFGAGSRLTVL.

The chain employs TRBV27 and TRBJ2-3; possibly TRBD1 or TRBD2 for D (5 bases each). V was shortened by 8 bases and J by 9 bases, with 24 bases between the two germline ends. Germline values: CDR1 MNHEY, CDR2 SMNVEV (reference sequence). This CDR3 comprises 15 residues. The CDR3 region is CASARDGMWGRTQYF. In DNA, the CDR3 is TGTGCCAGCGCGAGGGACGGCATGTGGGGGAGAACGCAGTATTTT.

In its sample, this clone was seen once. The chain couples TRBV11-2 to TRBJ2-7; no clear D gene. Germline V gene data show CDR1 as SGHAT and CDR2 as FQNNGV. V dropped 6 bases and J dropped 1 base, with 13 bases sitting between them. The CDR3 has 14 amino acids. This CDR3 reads CASSLTGRSYEQYF. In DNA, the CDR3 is TGTGCCAGCAGTCTTACTGGAAGATCCTACGAGCAGTACTTC.

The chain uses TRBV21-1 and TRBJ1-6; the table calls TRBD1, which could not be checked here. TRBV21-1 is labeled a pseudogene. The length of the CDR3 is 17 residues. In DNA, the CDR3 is TGTGCCAGCAGCAAAGCGACAGGGAGTAACTATAATTCACCCCTCCACTTT. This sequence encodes CASSKATGSNYNSPLHF.

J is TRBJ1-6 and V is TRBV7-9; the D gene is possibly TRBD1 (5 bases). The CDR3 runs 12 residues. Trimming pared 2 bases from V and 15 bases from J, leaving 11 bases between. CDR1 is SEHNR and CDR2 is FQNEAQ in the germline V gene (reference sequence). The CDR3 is CASSLRDAVLHF. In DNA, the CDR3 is TGTGCCAGCAGCTTACGGGACGCCGTCCTCCACTTT.

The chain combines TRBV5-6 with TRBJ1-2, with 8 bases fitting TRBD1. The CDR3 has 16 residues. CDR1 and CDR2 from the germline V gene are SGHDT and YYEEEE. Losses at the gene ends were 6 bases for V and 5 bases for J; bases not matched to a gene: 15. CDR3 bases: TGTGCCAGCAAACCAAGGGGACAGGAAGAGCCGTATGGCTACACCTTC. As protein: CASKPRGQEEPYGYTF.

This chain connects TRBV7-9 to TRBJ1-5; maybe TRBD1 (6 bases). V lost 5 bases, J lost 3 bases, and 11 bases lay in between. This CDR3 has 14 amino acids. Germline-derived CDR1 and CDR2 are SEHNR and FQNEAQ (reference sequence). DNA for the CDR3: TGTGCCAGCAGCGGCCAGGGGTACAATCAGCCCCAGCATTTT. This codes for CASSGQGYNQPQHF. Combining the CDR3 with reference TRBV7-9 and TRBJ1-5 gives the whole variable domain DTGVSQNPRHKITKRGQNVTFRCDPISEHNRLYWYRQTLGQGPEFLTYFQNEAQLEKSRLLSDRFSAERPKGSFSTLEIQRTEQGDSAMYLCASSGQGYNQPQHFGDGTRLSIL.

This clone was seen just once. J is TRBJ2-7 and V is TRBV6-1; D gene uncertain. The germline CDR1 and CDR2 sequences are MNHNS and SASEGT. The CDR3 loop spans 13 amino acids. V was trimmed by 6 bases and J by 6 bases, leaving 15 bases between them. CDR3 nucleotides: TGTGCCAGCAGGACCGATAACGGCCTCGAGCAGTACTTC. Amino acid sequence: CASRTDNGLEQYF.

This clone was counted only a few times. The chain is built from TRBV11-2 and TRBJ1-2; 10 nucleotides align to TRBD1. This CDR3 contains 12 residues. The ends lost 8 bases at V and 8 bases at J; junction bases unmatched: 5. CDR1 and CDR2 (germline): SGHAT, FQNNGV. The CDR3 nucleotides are TGTGCCAGCGGGACAGGGGTTAAGGGCTACACCTTC. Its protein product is CASGTGVKGYTF.

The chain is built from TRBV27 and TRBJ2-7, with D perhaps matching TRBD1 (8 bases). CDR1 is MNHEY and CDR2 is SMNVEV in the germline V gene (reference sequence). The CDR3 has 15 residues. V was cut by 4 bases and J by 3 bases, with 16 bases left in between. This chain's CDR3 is CASSYGQGGFYEQYF. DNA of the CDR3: TGTGCCAGCAGTTATGGACAGGGAGGGTTCTACGAGCAGTACTTC.

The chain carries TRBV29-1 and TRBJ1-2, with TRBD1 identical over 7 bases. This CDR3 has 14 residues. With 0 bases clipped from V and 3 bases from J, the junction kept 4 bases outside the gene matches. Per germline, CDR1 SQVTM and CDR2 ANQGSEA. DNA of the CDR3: TGCAGCGTTGAAGACCGGACAGGTCACTATGGCTACACCTTC. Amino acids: CSVEDRTGHYGYTF.

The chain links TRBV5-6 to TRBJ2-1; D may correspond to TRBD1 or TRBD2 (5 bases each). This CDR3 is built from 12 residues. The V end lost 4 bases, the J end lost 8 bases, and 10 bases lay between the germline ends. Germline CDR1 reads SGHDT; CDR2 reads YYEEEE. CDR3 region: CASSLWDDEQFF. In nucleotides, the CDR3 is TGTGCCAGCAGCCTATGGGACGATGAGCAGTTCTTC.